Following are 17 T cell receptor beta chains from one sample sequenced in a study of a mutant IDH1 vaccine in newly diagnosed glioma. The assay was immunoSEQ multiplex PCR, and TCRdb's table has in-frame clones only and misses some. The sample includes fewer than 70,000 clones, around 89% seen only once; the top ten take approximately 2%. The antigens for these receptors are not known. Stated time point: week 11, during vaccination. Each dose of the vaccine consisted of 300 ug of mutant IDH1 20-mer peptide, with topical imiquimod. The sequences come from PBMCs, collected from a glioma patient whose treatment included an IDH1 peptide vaccine. These receptors all come from a man aged 35 to 55 with glioma.

The chain joins TRBV10-3 to TRBJ1-2; D might be TRBD1 (5 bases). The CDR3 length is 14 residues. The germline V and J ends were trimmed by 0 bases and 4 bases, with 9 bases remaining between them. The germline gives CDR1 ENHRY, CDR2 SYGVKD. In DNA form, the CDR3 reads TGTGCCATCAGTGAGTCAGGGGCAAGCTATGGCTACACCTTC. It specifies CAISESGASYGYTF.

This chain joins TRBV6-1 and TRBJ1-2, with 9 bases fitting TRBD1. Trimming at V came to 8 bases and at J to 4 bases, leaving 2 bases not matched to a gene. This CDR3 has 12 amino acids. Germline V lookup: CDR1 MNHNS, CDR2 SASEGT. The CDR3 region is CASRQGGYGYTF. CDR3 in DNA: TGTGCCAGCCGACAGGGGGGCTATGGCTACACCTTC.

The chain employs TRBV4-2 and TRBJ2-6; D perhaps matches TRBD1 (5 bases). Germline CDR1 LGHNA, CDR2 YNFKEQ. Trimming cost V 4 bases and J 2 bases, with 12 bases left between them. The CDR3 is 16 residues long. In DNA, the CDR3 is TGTGCCAGCAGCCCATCAAAAGGGGCTGGGGCCAACGTCCTGACTTTC. As protein: CASSPSKGAGANVLTF.

The chain carries TRBV6-5 and TRBJ1-1; 10 positions agree with TRBD1. The V and J ends lost 5 bases and 11 bases, in that order; junction bases with no gene match: 8. The CDR3 covers 13 residues. Germline V lookup: CDR1 MNHEY, CDR2 SVGAGI. The CDR3 DNA follows: TGTGCCAGCAGTCCTGACAGGGGGCTAATGGCTTTCTTT. It specifies CASSPDRGLMAFF.

This clone was recorded a few times. The chain is built from TRBV6-1 and TRBJ2-7, with D perhaps being TRBD1 or TRBD2 (5 bases each). Per the germline V gene, CDR1 is MNHNS and CDR2 is SASEGT. The CDR3 spans 12 residues. V was cut by 10 bases and J by 4 bases, with 14 bases left in between. The CDR3 protein is CAITGRSYEQYF. The DNA for the CDR3 is TGTGCCATCACGGGACGGTCGTACGAGCAGTACTTC.

V gene TRBV27 combines with J gene TRBJ2-6, with 10 bases matching TRBD2. This CDR3 has 21 amino acids. CDR1 is MNHEY and CDR2 is SMNVEV in the germline V gene (reference sequence). Trimming at V came to 2 bases and at J to 0 bases, leaving 13 bases not matched to a gene. In DNA, the CDR3 is TGTGCCAGCAGTTTAGTAGGCCCGATAGCGGGAGGCCGCTCTGGGGCCAACGTCCTGACTTTC. It encodes CASSLVGPIAGGRSGANVLTF.

The rearrangement uses TRBV4-3 and TRBJ2-4; D is unclear. Between the trimmed V and J ends, which lost 0 bases and 6 bases, there was a span of 18 bases. Germline loops: CDR1 LGHNA, CDR2 YSLEER. CDR3 length: 17 residues. For the CDR3, the DNA is TGCGCCAGCAGCCAAGACCTCCCAGGTGTGGCGATAAACATTCAGTACTTC. Protein sequence: CASSQDLPGVAINIQYF.

The CDR3 nucleotides read TGTGCCAGCAGCTTGTATGACAGGGGTTTAACCGGGGAGCTGTTTTTT. Amino acid sequence: CASSLYDRGLTGELFF. The rearrangement links TRBV5-5 to TRBJ2-2; 8 bases are a match to TRBD1. The CDR3 covers 16 residues. Germline V CDR1 and CDR2: SGHKS, YYEKEE (reference sequence). After removal of 1 base from V and 5 bases from J, the junction contained 7 bases not matched to a gene.

The chain recombines TRBV28 with TRBJ2-1, with 9 nucleotides matching TRBD1. The CDR3 has 14 amino acids. Germline V gene data show CDR1 as MDHEN and CDR2 as SYDVKM. V gave up 7 bases and J gave up 2 bases; unmatched junction bases: 3. The CDR3 loop reads CASTRTGAYNEQFF. In DNA, the CDR3 is TGTGCCAGCACCCGGACAGGGGCCTACAATGAGCAGTTCTTC.

The rearrangement joins TRBV27 to TRBJ2-5; 8 positions agree with TRBD1. V lost 1 base and J lost 5; bases outside the gene matches: 15. CDR3 length: 18 residues. Germline V gene lookup returns CDR1 MNHEY and CDR2 SMNVEV (reference sequence). The CDR3, as DNA: TGTGCCAGCAGTTTATTCGGGACAGGCGCCTTCGAGGGCGAGACCCAGTACTTC. Protein sequence: CASSLFGTGAFEGETQYF.

Remarks on this clone: One junction end does not reproduce the germline sequence, and a read error may be involved. Distinct nucleotide sequences in the sample also encode this CDR3. V is TRBV30 and J is TRBJ1-6; TRBD1 is a possible D gene (6 bases). The V gene's germline CDR1 is GTSNPN and CDR2 SVGIG (reference sequence). The CDR3 sequence is 12 residues long. The CDR3 nucleotides are TGTGCCTGGAACAGGGAAAATTCACCCCTTCACTTT. This encodes CAWNRENSPLHF.

This chain connects TRBV5-1 to TRBJ2-7, with unresolved D. CDR1 and CDR2 (germline): SGHRS, YFSETQ. The CDR3 is 14 amino acids. The V end was cut by 0 bases, the J end by 3 bases, with 10 bases between. CDR3 region: CASSLAGGFYEQYV. CDR3 DNA: TGCGCCAGCAGCTTGGCAGGCGGTTTCTACGAGCAGTACGTC.

Turning to this clone: Other DNA sequences in this specimen translate into the identical CDR3. This sequence joins TRBV5-1 and TRBJ1-1; 9 nucleotides agree with TRBD1. Germline V CDR1 and CDR2: SGHRS, YFSETQ. With V trimmed by 4 bases and J by 4 bases, 17 bases remained unmatched. The CDR3 covers 18 residues. CDR3 amino acids: CASSRGRDRAEGGTEAFF. The CDR3 DNA follows: TGCGCCAGCAGCCGTGGAAGGGACAGGGCTGAGGGGGGCACTGAAGCTTTCTTT.

This chain joins TRBV29-1 and TRBJ1-6, with D tentatively TRBD1 (6 bases). The CDR3 contains 13 residues. The V end was cut by 6 bases, the J end by 7 bases, with 13 bases between. Per the germline V gene, CDR1 is SQVTM and CDR2 is ANQGSEA. The CDR3 DNA reads as TGCAGCGTGCAGGGGCAGGTCAATTCACCCCTCCACTTT. This translates into CSVQGQVNSPLHF. Variable domain in full (rest from reference TRBV29-1 and TRBJ1-6): SAVISQKPSRDICQRGTSLTIQCQVDSQVTMMFWYRQQPGQSLTLIATANQGSEATYESGFVIDKFPISRPNLTFSTLTVSNMSPEDSSIYLCSVQGQVNSPLHFGNGTRLTVT.

This rearrangement joins TRBV19 to TRBJ1-2; no firm D call. With 6 bases removed from V and 5 bases from J, the gap between germline ends came to 13 bases. This CDR3 has 13 amino acids. Looked up from germline, CDR1 is LNHDA and CDR2 is SQIVND (reference sequence). As DNA, the CDR3 is TGTGCCAGTAGCCGGCAACGGGATTATGGCTACACCTTC. Its translation is CASSRQRDYGYTF.

V gene TRBV6-1 combines with J gene TRBJ2-5; D perhaps matches TRBD1 (6 bases). Germline V lookup: CDR1 MNHNS, CDR2 SASEGT. Trimming took off 3 bases at V and 5 bases at J, with 16 bases between the two ends. This CDR3 comprises 15 residues. The CDR3 here is CASSDRQGRTETQYF. CDR3 in DNA: TGTGCCAGCAGTGATCGGCAGGGGAGAACCGAGACCCAGTACTTC.

The CDR3 is CASTQTGAYGYTF. The CDR3 DNA follows: TGTGCCAGCACCCAAACAGGGGCCTATGGCTACACCTTC. V usage is TRBV7-9 and J usage is TRBJ1-2; 7 positions agree with TRBD1. The CDR3 runs to 13 residues. Trimming at V came to 7 bases and at J to 4 bases, leaving 6 bases not matched to a gene. Germline lookup yields CDR1 SEHNR and CDR2 FQNEAQ (reference sequence).